These 27 T cell receptor beta chains came from one sample sequenced in a study of blood T cell repertoires in COVID-19. Method: immunoSEQ multiplex PCR; TCRdb's copy keeps in-frame clones and lacks some. The sample holds 310,000 or so clones; around 87% are singletons and the top ten take 1%. Sequenced input: peripheral blood. The source is a man in his fifties with active or convalescent COVID-19.

The chain joins TRBV6-5 to TRBJ1-1; tentative D call: TRBD1 (5 bases). V was cut by 7 bases and J by 3 bases, with 18 bases left in between. The CDR3 spans 15 residues. Germline loops: CDR1 MNHEY, CDR2 SVGAGI. The CDR3 loop is CASIRNQGGDTEAFF. CDR3 coding DNA: TGTGCCAGCATCAGAAACCAGGGTGGCGACACTGAAGCTTTCTTT.

This chain links TRBV19 with TRBJ2-6, with D possibly matching TRBD1 (6 bases). V was pared by 3 bases and J by 1 base, with 13 bases between. This CDR3 is 17 amino acids long. Germline V gives CDR1 LNHDA, CDR2 SQIVND (reference sequence). The CDR3 loop is CASSIWGRASGANVLTF. The CDR3 region has the DNA TGTGCCAGTAGTATTTGGGGGCGCGCTTCTGGGGCCAACGTCCTGACTTTC.

This chain links TRBV14 with TRBJ2-6; D unclear. This CDR3 comprises 16 residues. Germline-derived CDR1 and CDR2 are SGHDN and FVKESK. V shed 2 bases and J shed 0 bases, with 8 bases lying between them. The CDR3 region has the DNA TGTGCCAGCAGCCAACTTATGAGCTCTGGGGCCAACGTCCTGACTTTC. It translates to CASSQLMSSGANVLTF.

The chain has TRBV7-3 and TRBJ1-1, with 7 bases matching TRBD1. The germline CDR1 and CDR2 sequences are SGHTA and FQGTGA. J was trimmed by 5 bases and V by 5 bases; bases with no gene match: 5. The length of the CDR3 is 13 residues. The chain's CDR3 is CASSIGGETEAFF. DNA of the CDR3: TGTGCCAGCAGCATAGGGGGCGAGACTGAAGCTTTCTTT.

DNA of the CDR3: TGTGCCAGCAGCTTGGCGTGGAACACTGAAGCTTTCTTT. It is translated as CASSLAWNTEAFF. The genes are TRBV5-6 and TRBJ1-1; D not resolved. CDR1 is SGHDT, CDR2 YYEEEE, per germline. Trimming took 0 bases from V and 1 from J, leaving 4 bases between them. This CDR3 has 13 amino acids.

The J gene is TRBJ2-7, the V gene TRBV2; D perhaps matches TRBD2 (5 bases). This CDR3 is built from 15 residues. Deletions cut 5 bases from V and 6 bases from J, with 20 bases between. CDR1 is SNHLY and CDR2 is FYNNEI in the germline V gene. DNA for the CDR3: TGTGCCAGCAGTTCCCGGGAAGCCTTTTTGGGCGAGCAGTACTTC. Protein product: CASSSREAFLGEQYF.

This clone was seen only once. The chain has TRBV4-1 and TRBJ1-5; weak D call: TRBD1 (5 bases). Germline V lookup: CDR1 MGHRA, CDR2 YSYEKL. The CDR3 runs 18 residues. Trimming took 6 bases from V and 3 from J, leaving 24 bases between them. CDR3 DNA sequence: TGCGCCAGCAGAACCGGGCTCTCAGGGAGGGGTTACAATCAGCCCCAGCATTTT. Translated: CASRTGLSGRGYNQPQHF.

V gene TRBV5-1 combines with J gene TRBJ2-5, with 8 bases identical to TRBD1. V trimming: 0 bases; J trimming: 2 bases; junction bases outside the gene matches: 3. The V gene's germline CDR1 is SGHRS and CDR2 YFSETQ. The length of the CDR3 is 15 residues. The CDR3 DNA follows: TGCGCCAGCAGCTTGGCCCGGACAGGGCAAGAGACCCAGTACTTC. This codes for CASSLARTGQETQYF.

The chain joins TRBV4-2 to TRBJ1-2; D uncertain. The germline gives CDR1 LGHNA, CDR2 YNFKEQ. Trimming removed 1 base from V and 1 base from J, with 13 bases in between. This CDR3 contains 16 residues. This CDR3 is CASSQVERPYNYGYTF. In DNA form, the CDR3 reads TGTGCCAGCAGCCAAGTCGAGAGGCCTTATAACTATGGCTACACCTTC.

V usage is TRBV28 and J usage is TRBJ2-5, with TRBD1 identical over 9 bases. The CDR3 covers 14 residues. Germline loops: CDR1 MDHEN, CDR2 SYDVKM. Trimming cost V 6 bases and J 2 bases; bases outside gene matches: 4. This chain's CDR3 is CASSPGTGQETQYF. CDR3 bases: TGTGCCAGCAGCCCCGGGACAGGGCAAGAGACCCAGTACTTC.

J is TRBJ1-1 and V is TRBV30; D unresolved. From germline, CDR1 is GTSNPN and CDR2 SVGIG (reference sequence). The ends were cut back, 5 bases at V and 0 bases at J, with 13 bases in the middle. The CDR3 is 14 amino acids. The CDR3 reads CAWRRFEMNTEAFF. Written as DNA, the CDR3 is TGTGCCTGGCGGCGGTTCGAGATGAACACTGAAGCTTTCTTT.

The chain recombines TRBV7-9 with TRBJ2-1, with TRBD1 matching over 8 bases. The CDR3 is 19 amino acids. The ends lost 1 base at V and 1 base at J; junction bases unmatched: 12. CDR1 and CDR2 (germline): SEHNR, FQNEAQ (reference sequence). As DNA, the CDR3 is TGTGCCAGCAGCTTAGGGCGGCCCCAACAGGGGGAGTCCTACAATGAGCAGTTCTTC. It codes for CASSLGRPQQGESYNEQFF.

CDR3 loop: CASSPGAAVHPAFF. CDR3 nucleotide sequence: TGTGCCAGCAGTCCAGGGGCCGCCGTTCATCCAGCTTTCTTT. This chain joins TRBV7-3 and TRBJ1-1; TRBD1 is a possible D gene (6 bases). CDR1 and CDR2 from the germline V gene are SGHTA and FQGTGA. The CDR3 is 14 amino acids. Trimming cost V 6 bases and J 10 bases, with 21 bases left between them.

The chain joins TRBV24-1 to TRBJ2-5; TRBD1 aligns across 9 bases. CDR1 is KGHDR, CDR2 SFDVKD, per germline. V shed 4 bases and J 5 bases; nucleotides not matched to a gene: 16. This CDR3 has 18 amino acids. The CDR3 sequence is CATSDSGTGTPIEETQYF. The CDR3 bases are TGTGCCACCAGTGACTCCGGGACAGGGACCCCGATTGAGGAGACCCAGTACTTC.

With respect to this clone: In the same sample, other DNA sequences code for this CDR3. The chain combines TRBV19 with TRBJ1-5, with D tentatively TRBD1 (6 bases). Germline lookup yields CDR1 LNHDA and CDR2 SQIVND (reference sequence). With 6 bases removed from V and 5 bases from J, the gap between germline ends came to 11 bases. CDR3 size: 13 residues. CDR3 residues: CASRTQGDQPQHF. The CDR3 DNA reads TGTGCCAGTAGGACACAGGGAGATCAGCCCCAGCATTTT.

This clone was detected a few times. The rearrangement links TRBV10-1 to TRBJ2-5; a possible D gene is TRBD1 (6 bases). Germline lookup yields CDR1 WNHNN and CDR2 SYGVQD (reference sequence). The CDR3 is made up of 15 amino acids. Trimming removed 5 bases from V and 2 bases from J, with 15 bases in between. Here the CDR3 DNA reads TGCGCCAGCAGTAGGGGAACCGGGACACAAGAGACCCAGTACTTC. Translation: CASSRGTGTQETQYF.

J is TRBJ1-5 and V is TRBV28; 9 nucleotides align to TRBD1. V dropped 8 bases and J dropped 5; count of bases not matched to a gene: 4. CDR3 length: 13 amino acids. Germline lookup yields CDR1 MDHEN and CDR2 SYDVKM. The CDR3 reads CASGTGLDQPQHF. The CDR3 DNA is TGTGCCAGCGGGACAGGGTTGGATCAGCCCCAGCATTTT.

J is TRBJ2-1 and V is TRBV19, with 13 nucleotides matching TRBD2. The V and J ends lost 3 bases and 9 bases, in that order; junction bases with no gene match: 5. CDR3 length: 15 residues. CDR1 is LNHDA and CDR2 is SQIVND in the germline V gene (reference sequence). The CDR3 loop is CASSITWTSGSEQFF. CDR3 in DNA: TGTGCCAGTAGTATCACCTGGACTAGCGGGAGTGAGCAGTTCTTC. Complete variable domain (other parts from reference TRBV19 and TRBJ2-1): DGGITQSPKYLFRKEGQNVTLSCEQNLNHDAMYWYRQDPGQGLRLIYYSQIVNDFQKGDIAEGYSVSREKKESFPLTVTSAQKNPTAFYLCASSITWTSGSEQFFGPGTRLTVL.

The chain couples TRBV12-5 to TRBJ1-1; D is unclear. From germline, CDR1 is LGHNT and CDR2 FRNRAP. The germline V and J ends were trimmed by 7 bases and 1 base, with 10 bases remaining between them. The CDR3 length is 13 residues. The DNA of the CDR3 is TGTGCTAGTGCCCGTATAGAGAACACTGAAGCTTTCTTT. It is translated as CASARIENTEAFF.

The chain has TRBV7-3 and TRBJ2-3; 8 bases are a match to TRBD2. The CDR3 is made up of 15 amino acids. Germline V gives CDR1 SGHTA, CDR2 FQGTGA. Losses at the gene ends were 5 bases for V and 0 bases for J; bases not matched to a gene: 4. DNA of the CDR3: TGTGCCAGCAGCATCTCTAGCGGGAGCACAGATACGCAGTATTTT. This translates into CASSISSGSTDTQYF.

This clone was seen only once. The chain recombines TRBV28 with TRBJ2-3, with TRBD1 identical over 7 bases. The V and J ends lost 5 bases and 5 bases, in that order; junction bases with no gene match: 19. The CDR3 spans 18 residues. CDR1 and CDR2 from the germline V gene are MDHEN and SYDVKM. This CDR3 reads CASSPPNPGQKILDTQYF. CDR3 nucleotide sequence: TGTGCCAGCAGTCCCCCGAATCCGGGACAGAAAATATTAGATACGCAGTATTTT.

The CDR3 loop reads CASSARLGYEQYF. The CDR3 DNA reads as TGTGCCAGCAGCGCCAGACTGGGCTACGAGCAGTACTTC. The chain uses TRBV7-2 and TRBJ2-7; D is unclear. CDR3 size: 13 residues. The germline V gene encodes CDR1 SGHTA and CDR2 FQGNSA. The germline V and J ends were trimmed by 5 bases and 3 bases, with 11 bases remaining between them.

The J gene is TRBJ1-1, the V gene TRBV7-9; D is ambiguous. Between the trimmed V and J ends, which lost 0 bases and 0 bases, there was a span of 11 bases. The CDR3 totals 16 residues. From germline, CDR1 is SEHNR and CDR2 FQNEAQ (reference sequence). The CDR3 DNA reads TGTGCCAGCAGCTTAGCCGGGGAGGGTTTGAACACTGAAGCTTTCTTT. Residues: CASSLAGEGLNTEAFF.

The V gene is TRBV6-5, the J gene TRBJ2-4; 7 positions agree with TRBD1. CDR1 is MNHEY and CDR2 is SVGAGI in the germline V gene. V lost 5 bases, J lost 0 bases, and 1 base stayed unmatched. The CDR3 extends over 14 amino acids. The CDR3 DNA reads TGTGCCAGCAGTCGACAGGGAGCCAAAAACATTCAGTACTTC. It codes for CASSRQGAKNIQYF.

This chain uses TRBV19 with TRBJ1-1; 7 positions agree with TRBD1. Germline V gene lookup returns CDR1 LNHDA and CDR2 SQIVND (reference sequence). With 10 bases clipped from V and 3 bases from J, the junction kept 11 bases outside the gene matches. This CDR3 has 14 amino acids. This CDR3 is CATRGGQAYTEAFF. The CDR3 coding sequence is TGTGCCACCAGGGGAGGACAGGCTTACACTGAAGCTTTCTTT.

V and J are TRBV20-1 and TRBJ1-2; D unclear. The length of the CDR3 is 12 residues. V lost 3 bases and J lost 0, with 5 bases in between. The germline V gene encodes CDR1 DFQATT and CDR2 SNEGSKA (reference sequence). The CDR3 protein is CSASRANYGYTF. CDR3 DNA: TGCAGTGCTAGTAGAGCTAACTATGGCTACACCTTC.

The sample holds a few counts of this clone. The rearrangement uses TRBV2 and TRBJ1-6; TRBD1 might be the D (6 bases). The CDR3 loop spans 15 amino acids. Germline V gives CDR1 SNHLY, CDR2 FYNNEI. V gave up 7 bases and J gave up 4 bases, with 14 bases separating them. The CDR3 sequence: CASKVDSSYNSPLHF. DNA of the CDR3: TGTGCCAGCAAAGTGGACAGTAGTTATAATTCACCCCTCCACTTT.